Below are 9 T cell receptor beta chains sequenced from a single sample in a study of CXCR3-negative and CXCR3-positive naive CD8 T cells. Each TRB cDNA library was prepared by 5' RACE (with UMI labels). TCRdb reworked the 5' RACE reads into one entry per CDR3 protein, no DNA. This listing includes 45,000 to 65,000 distinct CDR3 sequences. The source material was naive CXCR3- CD8+ T cells from blood. Subset noted: CD45RO-CCR7+CD27+CD95- naive CD8+ T cells lacking CXCR3 (TNR3-). The receptors come from a human donor in good health. Some clones in this sample may be carry-over from other donors' samples.

The gene calls are TRBV23-1 and TRBJ1-2. TRBV23-1 is assigned to the ORF class and has an uncertain function. CDR3 length equals 17 residues. CDR3 sequence reads: CASSQSGFDGYNYGYTF.

CDR3 amino acids: CATSDSDYNEQFF. This sequence joins TRBV24-1 and TRBJ2-1. CDR3 size: 13 residues. CDR1 and CDR2 from the germline V gene are KGHDR and SFDVKD.

The V and J genes are TRBV25-1 and TRBJ2-4; TCRdb's D call, TRBD1, is unchecked because there is no DNA. Germline lookup yields CDR1 MGHDK and CDR2 SYGVNS. The CDR3 contains 16 residues. The CDR3 protein is CASSGRTGQTKNIQYF.

CDR3: CSANPLAPSSYEQYF. The chain joins TRBV20-1 to TRBJ2-7; TCRdb selects TRBD1, and the lack of DNA leaves this call unchecked. This CDR3 region has 15 residues. Germline-derived CDR1 and CDR2 are DFQATT and SNEGSKA (reference sequence).

The V call is TRBV7-2, the J call TRBJ2-7. This CDR3 is built from 12 residues. Germline CDR1 reads SGHTA; CDR2 reads FQGNSA. CDR3 sequence reads: CASSPFHYEQYF.

The chain recombines TRBV12-3 or TRBV12-4 with TRBJ2-7; as DNA is missing, the TRBD1 call by TCRdb cannot be tested. The CDR3 has 18 residues. CDR3 sequence reads: CASSLAGVTKTGDLEQYF.

V gene TRBV10-1 combines with J gene TRBJ2-1; TCRdb gives TRBD2 as the D gene, but with no DNA this cannot be confirmed. This CDR3 comprises 16 residues. Germline values: CDR1 WNHNN, CDR2 SYGVQD (reference sequence). The CDR3 reads CASSTTSVTPYNEQFF.

The chain has TRBV5-1 and TRBJ2-3; the D gene TCRdb calls, TRBD2, cannot be checked with no DNA. Germline CDR1 reads SGHRS; CDR2 reads YFSETQ. The CDR3 is made up of 15 amino acids. CDR3 region: CASRGLAGPTDTQYF. Complete variable domain (other parts from reference TRBV5-1 and TRBJ2-3): KAGVTQTPRYLIKTRGQQVTLSCSPISGHRSVSWYQQTPGQGLQFLFEYFSETQRNKGNFPGRFSGRQFSNSRSEMNVSTLELGDSALYLCASRGLAGPTDTQYFGPGTRLTVL.

Frequency places this clonotype as medium-sized (0.01 to 0.1%). This chain uses TRBV6-2 or TRBV6-3 with TRBJ2-2; there is no DNA to check the TCRdb D call of TRBD1. Germline V gene lookup returns CDR1 MNHEY and CDR2 SVGEGT. The CDR3 covers 13 residues. Here the CDR3 reads CASRATETGELFF.